This TCR beta chain came from a study of Ad26.COV2.S vaccination and SARS-CoV-2 variants. The treatment here: some 20 received Ad26.COV2.S at low or high dose, single or two shots; roughly 5 received placebo; per-sample allocation not given. Samples were taken on day 63 after the first vaccine or placebo injection. Clones were sequenced by immunoSEQ multiplex PCR, and TCRdb holds only the in-frame ones, with some missing. The table includes approximately 500,000 clones, 87% detected once. Trimming took 2 bases from V and 4 from J; bases not matched to a gene: 2. CDR3 length: 15 residues. Germline V lookup: CDR1 MGHRA, CDR2 YSYEKL.

The receptor was derived from a person aged 18-60 years who received the Ad26.COV2.S COVID-19 vaccine or a placebo. V gene TRBV4-1 combines with J gene TRBJ2-7; 13 bases agree with TRBD2. Sample: peripheral blood, taken in a trial of Ad26.COV2.S vaccine versus placebo. The CDR3 reads CASSQTSGRAYEQYF. Here the CDR3 DNA reads TGCGCCAGCAGCCAAACTAGCGGGAGGGCGTACGAGCAGTACTTC.